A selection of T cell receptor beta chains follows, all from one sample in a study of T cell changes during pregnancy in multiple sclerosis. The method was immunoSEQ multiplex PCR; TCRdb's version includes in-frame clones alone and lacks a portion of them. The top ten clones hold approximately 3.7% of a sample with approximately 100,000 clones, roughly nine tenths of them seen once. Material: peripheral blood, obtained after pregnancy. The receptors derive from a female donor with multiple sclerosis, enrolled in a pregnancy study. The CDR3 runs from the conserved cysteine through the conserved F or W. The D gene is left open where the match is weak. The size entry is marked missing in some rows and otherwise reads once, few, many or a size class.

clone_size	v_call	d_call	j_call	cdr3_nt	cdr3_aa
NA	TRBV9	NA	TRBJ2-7	TGTGCCAGCAGCCCCACAGGAGAGATCTCCTACGAGCAGTACTTC	CASSPTGEISYEQYF
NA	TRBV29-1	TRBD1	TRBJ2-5	TGCAGCGTTGAAATGTACCCGGGACAGGGCGGGGAGACCCAGTACTTC	CSVEMYPGQGGETQYF
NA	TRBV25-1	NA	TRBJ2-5	TGTGCCAGCAGTGAATTTTTCCGGACACCGAAAGAGACCCAGTACTTC	CASSEFFRTPKETQYF
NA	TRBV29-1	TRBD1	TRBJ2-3	TGCAGCGTTAAGAGACAGGGGGCTGCAGATACGCAGTATTTT	CSVKRQGAADTQYF
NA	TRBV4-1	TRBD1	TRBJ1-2	TGCGCCAGCAGCCAGCGGGCAGGGGGCTCCGGGGGCTACACCTTC	CASSQRAGGSGGYTF
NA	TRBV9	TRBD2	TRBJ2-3	TGTGCCAGCAGCTCAAACCTAGCGGGGGGCACAGATACGCAGTATTTT	CASSSNLAGGTDTQYF
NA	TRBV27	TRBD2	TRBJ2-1	TGTGCCAGCAGTCTCACTAGCGGGGGGGTACATGAGCAGTTCTTC	CASSLTSGGVHEQFF
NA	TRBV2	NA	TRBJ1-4	TGTGCCAGCAGTGAAATGCAGGGCCGGAATGAAAAACTGTTTTTT	CASSEMQGRNEKLFF
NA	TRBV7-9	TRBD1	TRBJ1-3	TGTGCCAGCAGCCCAGGGGACAGGGGGCCCTTTTCCTCTGGAAACACCATATATTTT	CASSPGDRGPFSSGNTIYF
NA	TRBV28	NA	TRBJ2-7	TGTGCCAGCAGTTTATCCCACTACGAGCAGTACTTC	CASSLSHYEQYF
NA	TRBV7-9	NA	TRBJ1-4	TGTGCCAGCAGCTTAGATCTACAGGGTCTTGAAAAACTGTTTTTT	CASSLDLQGLEKLFF
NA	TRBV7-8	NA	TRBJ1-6	TGTGCCAGCAGCTTAGAATCCCTAGGTTCACCCCTCCACTTT	CASSLESLGSPLHF
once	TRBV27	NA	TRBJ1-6	TGTGCCAGCAGTTTTCAGGGTTCCTATAATTCACCCCTCCACTTT	CASSFQGSYNSPLHF
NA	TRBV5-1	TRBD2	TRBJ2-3	TGCGCCAGCAGTAGCGGGGGGCCGGTAGATACGCAGTATTTT	CASSSGGPVDTQYF
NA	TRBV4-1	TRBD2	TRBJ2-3	TGCGCCAGCAGCCCCCGACTAGCGGGGGATACAGATACGCAGTATTTT	CASSPRLAGDTDTQYF
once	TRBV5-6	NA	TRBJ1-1	TGTGCCAGCAGAAACAGGGACCGGGACACTGAAGCTTTCTTT	CASRNRDRDTEAFF
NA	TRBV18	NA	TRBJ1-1	TGTGCCAGCTCACCACCGAGGGCGGAGGACACTGAAGCTTTCTTT	CASSPPRAEDTEAFF
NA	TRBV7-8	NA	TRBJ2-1	TGTGCCAGCAGCGGGCGGGTCCAATACAATGAGCAGTTCTTC	CASSGRVQYNEQFF
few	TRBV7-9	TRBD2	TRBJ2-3	TGTGCCAGCAGCTCCGCCGGGAGGGGAGACACAGATACGCAGTATTTT	CASSSAGRGDTDTQYF
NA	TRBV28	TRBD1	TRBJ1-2	TGTGCCAGCAGTTTCAGGACAGGGCAGGGCTACACCTTC	CASSFRTGQGYTF
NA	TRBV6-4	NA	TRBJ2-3	TGTGCCAGCAGTGACGGCAGCACAGATACGCAGTATTTT	CASSDGSTDTQYF
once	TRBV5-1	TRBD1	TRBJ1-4	TGCGCCAGCAGCACGGGACAGATAAATGAAAAACTGTTTTTT	CASSTGQINEKLFF
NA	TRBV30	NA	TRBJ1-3	TGTGCCTGGAGTGTCCCTGGTAAACGGGGAAACACCATATATTTT	CAWSVPGKRGNTIYF
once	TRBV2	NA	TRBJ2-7	TGTGCCAGCAGTGATACAGGCTACTCCTACGAGCAGTACTTC	CASSDTGYSYEQYF
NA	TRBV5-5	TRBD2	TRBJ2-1	TGTGCCAGCAGCACGACTAGCGGGGTTGGTAATGAGCAGTTCTTC	CASSTTSGVGNEQFF
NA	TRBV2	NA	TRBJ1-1	TGTGCCAGCAGTGGCGTTAAAGGGGGAAGGTTAACTGAAGCTTTCTTT	CASSGVKGGRLTEAFF
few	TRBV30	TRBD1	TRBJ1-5	TGTGCCTGGAGCGGTAGGACAGGGGGAATAGGTCAGCCCCAGCATTTT	CAWSGRTGGIGQPQHF
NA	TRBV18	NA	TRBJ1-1	TGTGCCAGCTCACGGAGCCAGGGCACTGAAGCTTTCTTT	CASSRSQGTEAFF
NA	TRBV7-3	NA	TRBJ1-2	TGTGCCAGCAGCCCCGGGACATCCTATGGCTACACCTTC	CASSPGTSYGYTF